This TCR beta chain was sequenced in a study of technical replicates of blood from several donors. TCRdb's table, derived via immunoSEQ multiplex PCR, lists solely in-frame clones and lacks some. The sample lists over 50,000 clones; roughly 97% were seen once. The CDR3 contains 15 residues. V dropped 4 bases and J dropped 1; count of bases not matched to a gene: 3. Germline-derived CDR1 and CDR2 are SGHNT and YYREEE (reference sequence). This sequence originates from a human donor in good health. The sequenced sample consisted of T cells isolated from PBMCs. The genes are TRBV5-4 and TRBJ2-3, with 10 bases aligning to TRBD2. The CDR3 is CASSATSGGTDTQYF. CDR3 DNA: TGTGCCAGCAGCGCAACTAGCGGGGGCACAGATACGCAGTATTTT.